This T cell receptor (beta chain) was sequenced during a study of CD8 T cells in ankylosing spondylitis. Study-wide points: What appeared characteristic of ankylosing spondylitis blood was a TCR beta motif of fewer than ten highly homologous variants.

TCRdb re-derived calls from the 5' RACE reads in MiXCR, one entry per CDR3 protein. The table has 130,000 or so distinct CDR3 sequences, 17% seen once. As regards this clonotype: Its antigen is undetermined.

This CDR3 has 14 amino acids. Deletions cut 2 bases from V and 5 bases from J, with 13 bases between. Germline lookup yields CDR1 SQVTM and CDR2 ANQGSEA. The chain links TRBV29-1 to TRBJ2-1, with D possibly matching TRBD1 (5 bases). The TCR comes from a male donor with ankylosing spondylitis. The specimen was blood, either unsorted or a sorted T cell fraction (not recorded which). The CDR3 DNA sequence: TGCAGCGTTGAAACCCAGGGAACTGACAATGAGCAGTTCTTC. Protein product: CSVETQGTDNEQFF.